A selection of T cell receptor beta chains follows, all from one sample in a study of blood T cell repertoires in COVID-19. Produced via immunoSEQ multiplex PCR; TCRdb's table is partial and in-frame only. The repertoire holds about 120,000 clones, with 85% to 90% as singletons. The specimen was peripheral blood. The receptors come from a woman in her fifties or sixties with active or convalescent COVID-19. Each CDR3 is given with its conserved first and last residue. Each record gives: clone size, J gene, D gene, V gene, CDR3 DNA, CDR3 protein. A D gene is named only where the DNA matches it firmly. The size field is filled for only some rows; it gives once, few, many or a size class.

>once|TRBJ1-2|TRBD1|TRBV2
TGTGCCAGCAGCCCCCAGGGGGGCTATGGCTACACCTTC
CASSPQGGYGYTF
>few|TRBJ2-3|.|TRBV2
TGTGCCAGCAGTCCCCTATCAGATACGCAGTATTTT
CASSPLSDTQYF
>.|TRBJ1-1|TRBD1|TRBV5-1
TGCGCCAGCAGCAGACGAACAGGGGAGAATGAAGCTTTCTTT
CASSRRTGENEAFF
>.|TRBJ2-1|.|TRBV6-5
TGTGCCAGCAGTTACTATAGTGAGCAGTTCTTC
CASSYYSEQFF
>once|TRBJ2-5|TRBD1|TRBV10-3
TGTGCCATCAGCTCTGACAGGGGCCAAGAGACCCAGTACTTC
CAISSDRGQETQYF
>.|TRBJ2-3|TRBD2|TRBV19
TGTGCCAGTAGGCTCTGGGGGGGAGATACGCAGTATTTT
CASRLWGGDTQYF
>.|TRBJ1-4|.|TRBV7-2
TGTGCCAGCAGCTCCCGGGGAGGGACTAATGAAAAACTGTTTTTT
CASSSRGGTNEKLFF
>.|TRBJ2-1|.|TRBV6-5
TGTGCCACCCACAGGGTAGATGAGCAGTTCTTC
CATHRVDEQFF
>.|TRBJ2-7|TRBD2|TRBV30
TGTGCCTGGAGTAGAGGGACTAGCGGACCCTACGAGCAGTACTTC
CAWSRGTSGPYEQYF
>.|TRBJ1-6|.|TRBV2
TGTGCCAGCATTATAAAAGAGAGCTCCTATAATTCACCCCTCCACTTT
CASIIKESSYNSPLHF
>.|TRBJ1-2|.|TRBV19
TGTGCCAGTGGGAGATATGGCTACACCTTC
CASGRYGYTF
>.|TRBJ1-2|TRBD1|TRBV25-1
TGTGCCAGCAGTGACTTATATCGGGACAGGGACTTTTATGGCTACACCTTC
CASSDLYRDRDFYGYTF
>.|TRBJ2-1|TRBD1|TRBV7-2
TGTGCCAGCAGCTTAGCCCCGGGACAGGCCTACAATGAGCAGTTCTTC
CASSLAPGQAYNEQFF
>.|TRBJ2-3|.|TRBV27
TGTGCCAGCAGTTTTACGGTGTGGGAGTCGTTCACAGATACGCAGTATTTT
CASSFTVWESFTDTQYF
>.|TRBJ2-1|TRBD2|TRBV24-1
TGTGCCACCAGTAGAGGTAGCGGGAGTTCCAATGAGCAGTTCTTC
CATSRGSGSSNEQFF
>.|TRBJ2-1|TRBD2|TRBV6-1
TGTGCCAGCAGTGAAAGCGGGAGCGGCGATGAGCAGTTCTTC
CASSESGSGDEQFF
>.|TRBJ1-1|TRBD1|TRBV4-2
TGTGCCAGCAGCCAAGATGAGGGACAGGTTAACACTGAAGCTTTCTTT
CASSQDEGQVNTEAFF
>.|TRBJ1-1|TRBD1|TRBV30
TGTGCCTGGAGTGAAGGGGGCGGGATATTTACTGTCACTGAAGCTTTCTTT
CAWSEGGGIFTVTEAFF
>once|TRBJ2-5|TRBD2|TRBV28
TGTGCCAGCAGCCAAGGCGGGACTAGCGGGAGGTCCCAAGAGACCCAGTACTTC
CASSQGGTSGRSQETQYF
>.|TRBJ1-2|.|TRBV27
TGTGCCAGCAGTTTATCCAGGACAGCCTATGGCTACACCTTC
CASSLSRTAYGYTF
>.|TRBJ2-3|.|TRBV11-2
TGTGCCAGCAGCTTCAACACAGATACGCAGTATTTT
CASSFNTDTQYF
>.|TRBJ2-1|TRBD1|TRBV19
TGTGCCAGTAGTCCTTGGGACAGGGACAATGAGCAGTTCTTC
CASSPWDRDNEQFF
>.|TRBJ2-3|TRBD1|TRBV9
TGTGCCAGCAGCTTTCCCCAGCCAGGACAGGGGGCGCAGGGCACAGATACGCAGTATTTT
CASSFPQPGQGAQGTDTQYF
>.|TRBJ1-3|.|TRBV5-6
TGTGCCAGCACCCGGGACATCTCTGGAAACACCATATATTTT
CASTRDISGNTIYF
>.|TRBJ1-2|TRBD1|TRBV29-1
TGCAGCGTTGAAGGGGACAGGGGGCGTAGCTATGGCTACACCTTC
CSVEGDRGRSYGYTF